This T cell receptor beta chain was retrieved from a study of neurological immune-mediated disorders. Points from the study as a whole: No CDR3 amino acid sequences recurred among expanded clones across subjects, suggesting private repertoires in all groups. HTLV-1-associated myelopathy showed the most TCR clonal expansion; multiple sclerosis the least, below healthy controls.

Synthesis of cDNA used 5'RACE (with 10-nucleotide random UMIs). MiXCR was run by TCRdb on the 5' RACE reads, yielding one entry per CDR3 protein. Altogether some 48,000 distinct CDR3 sequences are present, around 10% being singletons, with the ten largest covering around 20%. This clonotype was seen at least ten times. Its antigen remains unidentified. The TCR comes from a woman aged 40 to 50 with HTLV-1-associated myelopathy (HAM/TSP). Sequenced: PBMCs.

CDR3 region: CASSQFAAHKLESPLHF. The CDR3 bases are TGCGCCAGCAGCCAATTCGCGGCCCATAAGCTAGAATCACCCCTCCACTTT. This rearrangement joins TRBV4-1 to TRBJ1-6; unclear D gene. Germline CDR1 is MGHRA and CDR2 is YSYEKL. The CDR3 runs 17 residues. V was trimmed by 2 bases and J by 10 bases, leaving 21 bases between them.